A selection of T cell receptor beta chains follows, all from one sample in a study of blood T cell repertoires in COVID-19. Sequencing used immunoSEQ multiplex PCR; TCRdb keeps in-frame clones, though not all of them. The sample contains under 300,000 clones, roughly 80% of which appear only once. The sequenced sample consisted of peripheral blood. The receptor set was obtained from a woman aged 18-30 years with acute or convalescent COVID-19. Each CDR3 is given with its conserved first and last residue. The D gene is left open where the match is weak. Some rows mark clone size as missing; the rest say once, few, many or name a class of expanded clone.

D	size	V	J	DNA	CDR3
TRBD2	few	TRBV6-1	TRBJ2-7	TGTGCCAGCAGTGACAGCGGGAGGGGCTCCTACGAGCAGTACTTC	CASSDSGRGSYEQYF
.	.	TRBV18	TRBJ1-5	TGTGCCAGCTCTCCAGAGGGGGATCAGCCCCAGCATTTT	CASSPEGDQPQHF
.	.	TRBV7-8	TRBJ2-3	TGTGCCAGCAGCTTAGCGAGGGTAGACCCTCGCACAGATACGCAGTATTTT	CASSLARVDPRTDTQYF
.	.	TRBV7-9	TRBJ2-7	TGTGCCAGCAGCTTAATGGGGGACATTTTCACCTACGAGCAGTACTTC	CASSLMGDIFTYEQYF
.	.	TRBV28	TRBJ2-1	TGTGCCAGCACCCTACCGGGACTCCGGGCGGGGGAGCAGTTCTTC	CASTLPGLRAGEQFF
.	.	TRBV4-3	TRBJ1-3	TGCGCCAGCAGCCCAGGGGATTTGAGGGGACGGGACACCATATATTTT	CASSPGDLRGRDTIYF
TRBD1	.	TRBV30	TRBJ1-1	TGTGCCGTGAGAAGGGGGCTGAACACTGAAGCTTTCTTT	CAVRRGLNTEAFF
TRBD1	.	TRBV6-5	TRBJ2-7	TGTGCCAGCTACAGGGGGGCCTACGAGCAGTACTTC	CASYRGAYEQYF
TRBD1	.	TRBV7-6	TRBJ2-5	TGTGCCAGCAGCTCCGGGGACAGACAGGGTAGAGAGACCCAGTACTTC	CASSSGDRQGRETQYF
.	.	TRBV6-5	TRBJ2-3	TGTGCCAGCAGTTATGCGAATACGCAGTATTTT	CASSYANTQYF
.	.	TRBV19	TRBJ2-1	TGTGCCAGTAGTATCGGGAGCACCTACAATGAGCAGTTCTTC	CASSIGSTYNEQFF
.	.	TRBV7-2	TRBJ1-2	TGTGCCAGCAGCTTAGCTTTTCCCCCAGCGGAGGGCTACACCTTC	CASSLAFPPAEGYTF
TRBD1	.	TRBV10-3	TRBJ1-1	TGTGCCATCATGCAGGGGGCAGGTACTGAAGCTTTCTTT	CAIMQGAGTEAFF
TRBD1	.	TRBV30	TRBJ1-5	TGTGCCTGGAGTGGGCAGGGGGCAGGGCCCCAGCATTTT	CAWSGQGAGPQHF
.	.	TRBV15	TRBJ1-1	TGTGCCACCAGCAGAGATCCCAGGTTCACTGAAGCTTTCTTT	CATSRDPRFTEAFF